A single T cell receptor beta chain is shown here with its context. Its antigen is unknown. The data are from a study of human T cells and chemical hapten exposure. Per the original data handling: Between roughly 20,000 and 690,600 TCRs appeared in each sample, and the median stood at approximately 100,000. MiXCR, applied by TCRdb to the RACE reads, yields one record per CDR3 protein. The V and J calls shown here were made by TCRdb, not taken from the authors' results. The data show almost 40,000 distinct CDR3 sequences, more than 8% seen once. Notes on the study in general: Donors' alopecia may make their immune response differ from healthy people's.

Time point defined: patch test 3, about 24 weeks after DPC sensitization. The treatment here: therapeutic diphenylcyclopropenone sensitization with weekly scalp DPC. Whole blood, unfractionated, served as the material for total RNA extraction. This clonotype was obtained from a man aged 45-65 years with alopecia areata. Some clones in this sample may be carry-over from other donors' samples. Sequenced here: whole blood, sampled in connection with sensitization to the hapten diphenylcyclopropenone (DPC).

CDR3 residues: CASSEFSGTGIHYGYTF. The CDR3 coding sequence is TGTGCCAGCAGTGAATTCAGTGGGACAGGAATTCACTATGGCTACACCTTC. The V call is TRBV25-1, the J call TRBJ1-2, with 8 bases fitting TRBD1. Losses at the gene ends were 1 base for V and 3 bases for J; bases not matched to a gene: 10. Germline CDR1 MGHDK, CDR2 SYGVNS. This CDR3 contains 17 residues.